Each of the 10 T cell receptor beta chains below was sequenced from the same sample in a study of blood T cell repertoires in COVID-19. Assay used: immunoSEQ multiplex PCR; TCRdb lists only in-frame clones, some missing. The data hold over 120,000 clones, with more than 70% observed a single time. Sequenced sample: peripheral blood. Receptor source: a human donor in a cohort sampled during active COVID-19.

This clone was detected only a few times. The chain uses TRBV6-5 and TRBJ1-2; unclear D gene. Trimming shortened V by 8 bases and J by 3 bases, and 10 bases separated the two germline ends. This CDR3 spans 12 amino acids. Germline V lookup: CDR1 MNHEY, CDR2 SVGAGI. CDR3 sequence (DNA): TGTGCCAGCGGGCATATCGACTATGGCTACACCTTC. Its protein product is CASGHIDYGYTF.

The chain employs TRBV19 and TRBJ2-7; 7 bases fit TRBD1. CDR1 is LNHDA and CDR2 is SQIVND in the germline V gene (reference sequence). The CDR3 runs to 13 residues. The V and J ends lost 5 bases and 2 bases, in that order; junction bases with no gene match: 3. CDR3: CASSRQGTYEQYF. The CDR3 nucleotides are TGTGCCAGTAGTCGACAGGGAACCTACGAGCAGTACTTC.

The chain has TRBV5-6 and TRBJ1-2; perhaps TRBD1 as D (6 bases). This CDR3 is 13 amino acids long. Germline V gene lookup returns CDR1 SGHDT and CDR2 YYEEEE. Trimming cost V 4 bases and J 2 bases, with 9 bases left between them. The CDR3 sequence: CASSRGQNYGYTF. Written as DNA, the CDR3 is TGTGCCAGCAGCCGCGGACAGAACTATGGCTACACCTTC.

The rearrangement links TRBV7-2 to TRBJ2-3; 8 nucleotides match TRBD2. The CDR3 is 14 amino acids. Germline V gene sequence: CDR1 SGHTA, CDR2 FQGNSA. J was trimmed by 5 bases and V by 2 bases; bases with no gene match: 3. The CDR3 region has the DNA TGTGCCAGCAGCTTAACCACTAGCGGAGATACGCAGTATTTT. This encodes CASSLTTSGDTQYF.

This chain joins TRBV2 and TRBJ1-5; no firm D call. Germline V lookup: CDR1 SNHLY, CDR2 FYNNEI. V was trimmed by 7 bases and J by 3 bases, leaving 10 bases between them. The CDR3 consists of 13 residues. CDR3 protein: CASKVSHNQPQHF. In nucleotides, the CDR3 is TGTGCCAGCAAAGTAAGCCACAATCAGCCCCAGCATTTT.

The chain combines TRBV6-2 or TRBV6-3 with TRBJ2-1; TRBD2 might be the D (5 bases). Looked up from germline, CDR1 is MNHEY and CDR2 is SVGEGT. V lost 5 bases and J 3 bases, leaving 14 bases between the germline ends. The CDR3 loop spans 15 amino acids. The CDR3 sequence is CASSPPFGDYNEQFF. The CDR3 region has the DNA TGTGCCAGCAGTCCCCCATTCGGGGACTACAATGAGCAGTTCTTC.

DNA of the CDR3: TGTGCCAGTAGTACCCGGACAGGGGACACCGGGGAGCTGTTTTTT. This translates into CASSTRTGDTGELFF. V and J are TRBV19 and TRBJ2-2; 9 nucleotides align to TRBD1. Germline lookup yields CDR1 LNHDA and CDR2 SQIVND (reference sequence). The CDR3 covers 15 residues. The V gene end was trimmed by 4 bases and the J gene end by 3 bases; junction bases not matched to a gene: 3.

This clone was picked up a small number of times. This chain connects TRBV30 to TRBJ1-3; no clear D gene. CDR3 length: 16 amino acids. The germline V and J ends were trimmed by 0 bases and 1 base, with 13 bases remaining between them. Per germline, CDR1 GTSNPN and CDR2 SVGIG (reference sequence). CDR3 residues: CAWSVPGSTSGNTIYF. The CDR3 DNA reads TGTGCCTGGAGTGTACCAGGCTCCACTTCTGGAAACACCATATATTTT.

The V gene is TRBV2, the J gene TRBJ1-4, with TRBD1 matching 9 bases. The CDR3 has 15 amino acids. The junction had 2 bases not matched to a gene; V was cut back by 0 bases and J by 6 bases. CDR1 SNHLY and CDR2 FYNNEI come from the germline V gene. The CDR3 loop is CASSEARTGDEKLFF. The CDR3 region has the DNA TGTGCCAGCAGTGAAGCCCGGACAGGGGATGAAAAACTGTTTTTT.

This chain connects TRBV3-1 (or the pseudogene TRBV3-2) to TRBJ2-5, with D perhaps TRBD2 (5 bases). Per the germline V gene, CDR1 is LGHDT and CDR2 is YNNKEL (reference sequence). The length of the CDR3 is 15 residues. Trimming removed 3 bases from V and 1 base from J, with 12 bases in between. CDR3 sequence (DNA): TGTGCCAGCAGCCACAAAGGGAGTTTCCAAGAGACCCAGTACTTC. This codes for CASSHKGSFQETQYF.